A single sample gave rise to the 11 T cell receptor beta chains below, sequenced in a study of control samples from healthy donors and cancer patients. Measured with immunoSEQ multiplex PCR; TCRdb has only the in-frame clones, and not every one. The sample has under 140,000 clones, more than 75% seen once. Sequenced input: PBMCs. Receptors were obtained from a woman aged 60 to 75 with lung cancer.

The chain joins TRBV28 to TRBJ2-5; no definite D call. Per germline, CDR1 MDHEN and CDR2 SYDVKM. The CDR3 consists of 14 residues. V lost 5 bases to trimming and J lost 4 bases, with 14 bases between them. The CDR3, as DNA: TGTGCCAGCAGTGTTACGGGTCCTGGAGAGACCCAGTACTTC. Translating it yields CASSVTGPGETQYF.

In its sample, this clone was seen a few times. The J gene is TRBJ1-1, the V gene TRBV13; possible D gene TRBD1, 6 bases. This CDR3 is 13 amino acids long. Germline CDR1 reads PRHDT; CDR2 reads FYEKMQ (reference sequence). V shed 5 bases and J shed 2 bases, with 9 bases lying between them. CDR3 loop: CASSGGTNTEAFF. The CDR3 bases are TGTGCCAGCAGCGGCGGGACAAACACTGAAGCTTTCTTT.

The rearrangement uses TRBV25-1 and TRBJ1-2; perhaps TRBD1 as D (5 bases). The germline V gene encodes CDR1 MGHDK and CDR2 SYGVNS. The CDR3 is made up of 12 amino acids. Deletions cut 4 bases from V and 6 bases from J, with 9 bases between. The CDR3 sequence: CASSAQGHGYTF. CDR3 DNA sequence: TGTGCCAGCAGTGCCCAGGGCCATGGCTACACCTTC.

This rearrangement joins TRBV5-5 to TRBJ1-3; D is perhaps TRBD1 (5 bases). The V end lost 4 bases, the J end lost 2 bases, and 10 bases lay between the germline ends. The length of the CDR3 is 14 residues. The germline V gene has CDR1 SGHKS and CDR2 YYEKEE (reference sequence). The CDR3 region has the DNA TGTGCCAGCAGCGTGTGGGGGGCTGGAAACACCATATATTTT. As protein: CASSVWGAGNTIYF.

V and J are TRBV9 and TRBJ2-2; 10 bases line up with TRBD2. This CDR3 region has 16 residues. Germline V CDR1 and CDR2: SGDLS, YYNGEE. The junction had 6 bases not matched to a gene; V was cut back by 0 bases and J by 7 bases. The CDR3 nucleotides read TGTGCCAGCAGCGTAGATAGCGGGGGGCCTGACGGGGAGCTGTTTTTT. Its protein product is CASSVDSGGPDGELFF.

The J gene is TRBJ1-5, the V gene TRBV28; no clear D. Deletions cut 5 bases from V and 0 bases from J, with 11 bases between. The germline CDR1 and CDR2 sequences are MDHEN and SYDVKM. The CDR3 is 15 residues long. CDR3 in amino acids: CASSRPDYSNQPQHF. For the CDR3, the DNA is TGTGCCAGCAGTCGGCCGGATTATAGCAATCAGCCCCAGCATTTT.

The rearrangement uses TRBV28 and TRBJ2-1; D is ambiguous. Trimming shortened V by 0 bases and J by 8 bases, and 5 bases separated the two germline ends. The CDR3 has 12 residues. CDR1 is MDHEN, CDR2 SYDVKM, per germline. The CDR3 spells CASSLWADEQFF. DNA of the CDR3: TGTGCCAGCAGTTTATGGGCGGATGAGCAGTTCTTC.

The rearrangement joins TRBV2 to TRBJ1-2; 8 nucleotides line up with TRBD1. Germline CDR1 is SNHLY and CDR2 is FYNNEI. V shed 9 bases and J 0 bases; nucleotides not matched to a gene: 9. CDR3 length equals 15 residues. CDR3 sequence (DNA): TGTGCCAGATTAATCGGACAGGGCACTAACTATGGCTACACCTTC. Its translation: CARLIGQGTNYGYTF.

The rearrangement uses TRBV12-3 or TRBV12-4 and TRBJ1-3; TRBD1 aligns across 8 bases. V gave up 4 bases and J gave up 7 bases; unmatched junction bases: 3. This CDR3 is 13 amino acids long. The CDR3 sequence is CASSWTGSNTIYF. In nucleotides, the CDR3 is TGTGCCAGCAGTTGGACAGGGAGTAACACCATATATTTT.

This chain connects TRBV5-4 to TRBJ1-3, with D perhaps matching TRBD1 (6 bases). CDR1 is SGHNT, CDR2 YYREEE, per germline (reference sequence). V lost 4 bases, J lost 0 bases, and 14 bases lay in between. CDR3 size: 16 residues. The DNA for the CDR3 is TGTGCCAGCAGCCTACAGGGACCAAGCTCTGGAAACACCATATATTTT. It codes for CASSLQGPSSGNTIYF.

The chain recombines TRBV19 with TRBJ2-1; a weak D match, TRBD1 (6 bases). V was cut by 4 bases and J by 7 bases, with 17 bases left in between. From germline, CDR1 is LNHDA and CDR2 SQIVND (reference sequence). The CDR3 totals 15 residues. CDR3 bases: TGTGCCAGTAGTACCTATCAGGGGACGGGGAATGAGCAGTTCTTC. It translates to CASSTYQGTGNEQFF.